This is a list of T cell receptor beta chains from one sample in a study of blood T cells in healthy people across ages. TCRdb re-analysed the 5' RACE reads in MiXCR, keeping a single row per CDR3 protein. The sample has under 2 million distinct CDR3 sequences; almost 35% are singletons. The sequenced material came from blood. These receptors originate from a young woman in good health. The CDR3 runs from the conserved cysteine through the conserved F or W. The D gene is left open where the match is weak. The size field is filled for only some rows; it gives once, few, many or a size class.

TRBJ1-4,TRBV4-1,NA,TRBD1,CASSRRGTGRGDEKLFF,TGCGCCAGCAGCCGAAGGGGGACAGGGCGGGGGGATGAAAAACTGTTTTTT
TRBJ2-3,TRBV20-1,few,TRBD2,CSAVPGLVPTDTQYF,TGCAGTGCTGTTCCGGGACTAGTCCCCACAGATACGCAGTATTTT
TRBJ1-1,TRBV4-1,NA,NA,CASSQFRLNTEAFF,TGCGCCAGCAGCCAATTCAGGCTGAACACTGAAGCTTTCTTT
TRBJ1-4,TRBV28,NA,NA,CASRAEGKLFF,TGTGCCAGCAGGGCGGAGGGAAAACTGTTTTTT
TRBJ2-3,TRBV20-1,few,TRBD1,CSATGTGDTDTQYF,TGCAGTGCAACCGGGACAGGGGACACAGATACGCAGTATTTT
TRBJ1-2,TRBV3-1,NA,NA,CASSRKGWGEGYTF,TGTGCCAGCAGCCGCAAGGGGTGGGGGGAAGGCTACACCTTC
TRBJ1-5,TRBV20-1,NA,TRBD1,CSAGWTGANQPQHF,TGCAGTGCTGGCTGGACAGGGGCAAATCAGCCCCAGCATTTT
TRBJ2-7,TRBV11-3,few,NA,CASSLRPLGEQYF,TGTGCCAGCAGCTTACGGCCTCTGGGCGAGCAGTACTTC
TRBJ2-3,TRBV20-1,few,NA,CSAGPGATDTQYF,TGCAGTGCAGGTCCGGGAGCGACAGATACGCAGTATTTT
TRBJ2-1,TRBV6-5,NA,NA,CASTRGASYNEQFF,TGTGCCAGCACCCGGGGGGCCTCATACAATGAGCAGTTCTTC
TRBJ2-7,TRBV6-1,NA,NA,CASKWGQGNAEQYF,TGTGCCAGCAAGTGGGGGCAGGGGAATGCCGAGCAGTACTTC
TRBJ2-7,TRBV20-1,NA,NA,CSAHRQDVSSYEQYF,TGCAGTGCTCACCGTCAGGACGTTAGCTCCTACGAGCAGTACTTC
TRBJ2-7,TRBV5-1,many,NA,CASSLEGGGEQYF,TGCGCCAGCAGCTTGGAGGGTGGCGGGGAGCAGTACTTC
TRBJ2-7,TRBV4-1,NA,NA,CASGQEVGSWSEQYF,TGCGCCAGCGGCCAAGAAGTGGGTAGCTGGTCCGAGCAGTACTTC
TRBJ2-3,TRBV12-3/TRBV12-4,few,NA,CASSPHPAGDTQYF,TGTGCCAGCAGTCCCCACCCAGCCGGAGATACGCAGTATTTT
TRBJ2-7,TRBV7-7,NA,TRBD1,CASSLAYGQGANEQYF,TGTGCCAGCAGCTTAGCGTACGGGCAGGGGGCGAACGAGCAGTACTTC
TRBJ2-7,TRBV7-8,NA,TRBD2,CASSLAPSTSGGRYEQYF,TGTGCCAGCAGCTTAGCTCCTAGTACTAGCGGGGGGAGGTACGAGCAGTACTTC
TRBJ2-1,TRBV20-1,NA,NA,CSARTQGVANEQFF,TGCAGTGCTAGGACACAGGGTGTCGCCAATGAGCAGTTCTTC
TRBJ1-1,TRBV5-1,NA,TRBD1,CASSKDRVSAEAFF,TGCGCCAGCAGCAAGGACAGGGTCAGCGCTGAAGCTTTCTTT
TRBJ2-5,TRBV5-1,NA,TRBD1,CASSPGDREPETQYF,TGCGCCAGCAGCCCCGGTGACAGGGAACCAGAGACCCAGTACTTC
TRBJ1-4,TRBV7-6,many,NA,CASSLGGEKLFF,TGTGCCAGCAGCTTAGGGGGTGAAAAACTGTTTTTT
TRBJ2-5,TRBV4-1,NA,TRBD2,CASSHLGLEETQYF,TGCGCCAGCAGCCATCTCGGACTAGAAGAGACCCAGTACTTC
TRBJ2-5,TRBV29-1,NA,TRBD2,CSVVTGGRAGEQYF,TGCAGCGTCGTGACGGGCGGGAGAGCGGGGGAGCAGTACTTC
TRBJ2-3,TRBV29-1,many,TRBD2,CSVAELATTDTQYF,TGCAGCGTCGCCGAACTAGCGACCACAGATACGCAGTATTTT
TRBJ2-7,TRBV9,NA,TRBD1,CASSVGTGEAYEQYF,TGTGCCAGCAGCGTAGGGACAGGGGAGGCCTACGAGCAGTACTTC
TRBJ2-3,TRBV20-1,NA,NA,CSARDRTGFGLLSTDTQYF,TGCAGTGCTAGAGATAGGACGGGATTTGGGTTATTAAGCACAGATACGCAGTATTTT
TRBJ2-7,TRBV6-6,NA,TRBD1,CASSYIGTASYEQYF,TGTGCCAGCAGTTACATCGGGACAGCATCCTACGAGCAGTACTTC
TRBJ2-3,TRBV4-1,few,TRBD2,CASSQLGASGRPRTDTQYF,TGCGCCAGCAGCCAGTTAGGGGCTAGCGGGAGGCCCCGCACAGATACGCAGTATTTT
TRBJ2-2,TRBV20-1,NA,TRBD2,CSAPRTSGGTGELFF,TGCAGTGCTCCTAGGACTAGCGGGGGCACCGGGGAGCTGTTTTTT
TRBJ2-1,TRBV7-8,few,TRBD2,CASSLESSGTSGYNEQFF,TGTGCCAGCAGCTTAGAGAGCTCCGGGACTAGCGGATACAATGAGCAGTTCTTC
TRBJ2-6,TRBV5-1,NA,TRBD1,CASLDRGSGANVLTF,TGCGCCAGCCTGGACAGGGGTTCTGGGGCCAACGTCCTGACTTTC
TRBJ2-1,TRBV5-1,NA,TRBD2,CASRPTSGYYNEQFF,TGCGCCAGCAGACCCACTAGCGGATACTACAATGAGCAGTTCTTC
TRBJ2-1,TRBV27,few,TRBD2,CASRLGTMDINEQFF,TGTGCCAGCAGATTGGGGACTATGGACATCAATGAGCAGTTCTTC
TRBJ2-7,TRBV20-1,NA,TRBD2,CSATLLAGASVGYEQYF,TGCAGTGCTACCCTACTAGCGGGGGCCTCGGTGGGGTACGAGCAGTACTTC
TRBJ2-1,TRBV20-1,few,TRBD2,CSARAGGVYNEQFF,TGCAGTGCTCGAGCGGGGGGAGTTTACAATGAGCAGTTCTTC
TRBJ1-1,TRBV20-1,NA,NA,CSARVDPDGTPYTEAFF,TGCAGTGCTAGAGTTGACCCGGACGGGACACCTTACACTGAAGCTTTCTTT
TRBJ2-1,TRBV7-6,NA,NA,CASTPLYGNYNEQFF,TGTGCCAGCACCCCCTTGTACGGGAACTACAATGAGCAGTTCTTC